This record concerns one TCR beta chain sequence. The antigen is unknown. The junction departs from germline at one end; a sequencing error may be responsible. The data belong to a study of cytomegalovirus exposure and HLA in healthy donors. Overall study results and limits: Relative to equally common others, HLA-associated TCR beta chains showed greater clonal expansion in a later analysis. Sequencing likely generated an artifact that appeared as a cluster of highly shared sequence variants.

This CDR3 comprises 14 residues. Germline-derived CDR1 and CDR2 are SEHNR and FQNEAQ (reference sequence). PCR employed 60 Vbeta and 13 Jbeta primers. Data came from immunoSEQ multiplex PCR; TCRdb stores just in-frame clones and leaves some out. This table has some 130,000 clones, 78% appearing once. The sequence derives from a female donor in good health and CMV-seronegative. The chain carries TRBV7-9 and TRBJ2-7, with D perhaps assigned TRBD1 or TRBD2 (6 bases each). Specimen: PBMCs. The CDR3 bases are TGTTCCAGCAGCTTAGGGGGGACTTCCTACGAGCAGTACTTC. It specifies CSSSLGGTSYEQYF.